The 25 T cell receptor beta chains in this list originate from one sample, sequenced in a study of cytomegalovirus exposure and HLA in healthy donors. The study ran its PCR with 60 Vbeta and 13 Jbeta primers. Assay: immunoSEQ multiplex PCR; the TCRdb copy retains only in-frame clones and omits some. The sample lists approximately 180,000 clones; roughly four fifths were seen once. The sequenced sample was PBMCs. These receptors all come from a young woman in good health and CMV-seronegative.

The chain has TRBV5-1 and TRBJ2-3; 7 bases fit TRBD2. CDR1 SGHRS and CDR2 YFSETQ come from the germline V gene. This CDR3 is built from 13 residues. After removal of 0 bases from V and 8 bases from J, the junction contained 3 bases not matched to a gene. The DNA for the CDR3 is TGCGCCAGCAGCTTGGCGGGACTACCTACGCAGTATTTT. This codes for CASSLAGLPTQYF.

The genes are TRBV9 and TRBJ2-3; 7 positions agree with TRBD2. The germline V gene encodes CDR1 SGDLS and CDR2 YYNGEE. This CDR3 is built from 16 residues. V lost 0 bases to trimming and J lost 3 bases; unmatched junction nucleotides: 7. The CDR3 DNA is TGTGCCAGCAGCGTAGGTATATACGGGAGGACAGATACGCAGTATTTT. Its translation is CASSVGIYGRTDTQYF. The complete variable domain, with remaining parts taken from reference TRBV9 and TRBJ2-3, reads DSGVTQTPKHLITATGQRVTLRCSPRSGDLSVYWYQQSLDQGLQFLIQYYNGEERAKGNILERFSAQQFPDLHSELNLSSLELGDSALYFCASSVGIYGRTDTQYFGPGTRLTVL.

The rearrangement links TRBV5-1 to TRBJ2-1; TRBD2 agrees at 9 bases. V dropped 4 bases and J dropped 9; count of bases not matched to a gene: 8. The CDR3 length is 14 residues. The germline V gene encodes CDR1 SGHRS and CDR2 YFSETQ. The CDR3 spells CASSIGTSWGEQFF. The CDR3 nucleotides are TGCGCCAGCAGCATAGGGACTAGCTGGGGTGAGCAGTTCTTC.

The rearrangement joins TRBV29-1 to TRBJ2-2, with TRBD2 matching 9 bases. J was trimmed by 3 bases and V by 3 bases; bases with no gene match: 8. This CDR3 comprises 16 residues. The germline V gene encodes CDR1 SQVTM and CDR2 ANQGSEA. The CDR3 coding sequence is TGCAGCGTTGAGCGGGGGGGCCTTTCGGACACCGGGGAGCTGTTTTTT. Translated: CSVERGGLSDTGELFF.

V usage is TRBV19 and J usage is TRBJ2-5; tentative D call: TRBD1 (6 bases). The V gene's germline CDR1 is LNHDA and CDR2 SQIVND (reference sequence). Trimming took off 2 bases at V and 5 bases at J, with 6 bases between the two ends. The CDR3 covers 12 residues. The CDR3 spells CASSIQGETQYF. CDR3 sequence (DNA): TGTGCCAGTAGTATACAGGGGGAGACCCAGTACTTC.

The V call is TRBV14, the J call TRBJ1-2; a weak D match, TRBD1 (5 bases). The CDR3 totals 12 residues. V was pared by 0 bases and J by 8 bases, with 7 bases between. Germline-derived CDR1 and CDR2 are SGHDN and FVKESK. For the CDR3, the DNA is TGTGCCAGCAGCCAAGAGTGGGGCGGCTACACCTTC. This codes for CASSQEWGGYTF.

This clone appeared a single time. This chain uses TRBV5-8 with TRBJ2-7; D is ambiguous. CDR1 and CDR2 (germline): SGHTS, YDEGEE. Trimming took 4 bases from V and 4 from J, leaving 9 bases between them. There are 12 residues in the CDR3. CDR3 nucleotide sequence: TGTGCCAGCAGCCGAGAGGTGTACGAGCAGTACTTC. Residues: CASSREVYEQYF. The full variable domain, with the rest looked up from reference TRBV5-8 and TRBJ2-7, is EAGVTQSPTHLIKTRGQQATLRCSPISGHTSVYWYQQALGLGLQFLLWYDEGEERNRGNFPPRFSGRQFPNYSSELNVNALELEDSALYLCASSREVYEQYFGPGTRLTVT.

CDR3 in DNA: TGTGCCAGCAGCCCCCGGACAGGGATAGGGAATTCACCCCTCCACTTT. Translating gives CASSPRTGIGNSPLHF. V gene TRBV7-9 combines with J gene TRBJ1-6; TRBD1 aligns across 8 bases. Germline CDR1 SEHNR, CDR2 FQNEAQ (reference sequence). The CDR3 loop spans 16 amino acids. The junction had 10 bases not matched to a gene; V was cut back by 5 bases and J by 7 bases.

This chain connects TRBV9 to TRBJ1-1; a weak D match, TRBD1 (5 bases). V lost 0 bases to trimming and J lost 3 bases, with 12 bases between them. This CDR3 is 15 amino acids long. CDR1 and CDR2 (germline): SGDLS, YYNGEE. CDR3 protein: CASSVGGGTHTEAFF. The DNA of the CDR3 is TGTGCCAGCAGCGTAGGGGGCGGAACTCACACTGAAGCTTTCTTT.

This clone turned up a few times. The chain joins TRBV5-4 to TRBJ1-2; 7 bases line up with TRBD1. The V gene's germline CDR1 is SGHNT and CDR2 YYREEE (reference sequence). The CDR3 is made up of 18 amino acids. After removal of 3 bases from V and 3 bases from J, the junction contained 17 bases not matched to a gene. CDR3 amino acids: CASSYRRDSYTNDYGYTF. For the CDR3, the DNA is TGTGCCAGCAGCTACCGTAGGGACAGCTATACAAACGACTATGGCTACACCTTC.

This chain links TRBV28 with TRBJ2-7; 8 bases agree with TRBD1. This CDR3 contains 14 residues. With 4 bases clipped from V and 0 bases from J, the junction kept 2 bases outside the gene matches. Looked up from germline, CDR1 is MDHEN and CDR2 is SYDVKM. Here the CDR3 reads CASSSTGGSYEQYF. As DNA, the CDR3 is TGTGCCAGCAGTTCTACAGGGGGCTCCTACGAGCAGTACTTC.

A single count supports this clone. V usage is TRBV4-3 and J usage is TRBJ2-1; 15 bases agree with TRBD2. This CDR3 region has 20 residues. CDR1 is LGHNA, CDR2 YSLEER, per germline. The junction had 14 bases not matched to a gene; V was cut back by 0 bases and J by 8 bases. Written as DNA, the CDR3 is TGCGCCAGCAGCCAAGATCCCGCCGCCGGACTAGCGGGAGGGCCTTATGAGCAGTTCTTC. This sequence encodes CASSQDPAAGLAGGPYEQFF.

The CDR3 is CASSIGNFGGNIQYF. The CDR3 DNA reads as TGTGCCAGCAGTATCGGGAATTTCGGGGGAAACATTCAGTACTTC. This rearrangement joins TRBV9 to TRBJ2-4, with D tentatively TRBD2 (6 bases). The V and J ends lost 5 bases and 6 bases respectively, with 18 bases between them. Germline V lookup: CDR1 SGDLS, CDR2 YYNGEE. This CDR3 is built from 15 residues.

J is TRBJ2-3 and V is TRBV6-5; 7 positions match TRBD1. J was trimmed by 8 bases and V by 5 bases; bases with no gene match: 13. The CDR3 runs to 15 residues. The germline gives CDR1 MNHEY, CDR2 SVGAGI. In DNA, the CDR3 is TGTGCCAGCAGTCATCAACTCACAGGGGCCACTACGCAGTATTTT. Its protein is CASSHQLTGATTQYF.

The V gene is TRBV2, the J gene TRBJ1-1, with 8 bases that match TRBD1. Germline CDR1 SNHLY, CDR2 FYNNEI. J lost 5 bases, V lost 1 base, and 12 bases had no gene match. CDR3 size: 17 residues. The CDR3 sequence: CASSEGIQWTGRTEAFF. The CDR3 DNA reads as TGTGCCAGCAGTGAAGGCATCCAGTGGACAGGGAGGACTGAAGCTTTCTTT.

The chain links TRBV27 to TRBJ1-1, with 8 bases fitting TRBD1. The ends lost 7 bases at V and 0 bases at J; junction bases unmatched: 4. This CDR3 is 14 amino acids long. Germline CDR1 reads MNHEY; CDR2 reads SMNVEV (reference sequence). This chain's CDR3 is CASKPTGVNTEAFF. The CDR3, as DNA: TGTGCCAGCAAACCGACAGGGGTGAACACTGAAGCTTTCTTT.

This chain links TRBV9 with TRBJ2-5; 10 nucleotides match TRBD2. Germline V gene lookup returns CDR1 SGDLS and CDR2 YYNGEE. Germline trimming cut 3 bases from V and 2 bases from J; bases unmatched to any gene: 7. The CDR3 contains 16 residues. The CDR3 reads CASSALAGAPQETQYF. DNA of the CDR3: TGTGCCAGCAGCGCCCTAGCGGGGGCTCCTCAAGAGACCCAGTACTTC.

A single count supports this clone. The J gene is TRBJ2-1, the V gene TRBV27, with D possibly being TRBD1 (6 bases). This CDR3 comprises 15 residues. The ends were cut back, 0 bases at V and 7 bases at J, with 13 bases in the middle. In germline, CDR1 is MNHEY, CDR2 SMNVEV (reference sequence). CDR3 loop: CASSLSPGTPNEQFF. CDR3 bases: TGTGCCAGCAGTTTATCACCCGGGACACCGAATGAGCAGTTCTTC.

J is TRBJ2-7 and V is TRBV6-1; tentatively, D is TRBD2 (5 bases). The germline V gene encodes CDR1 MNHNS and CDR2 SASEGT. V lost 8 bases and J 5 bases, leaving 13 bases between the germline ends. The CDR3 sequence is 12 residues long. The CDR3 region has the DNA TGTGCCAGCCGCGGGCTAGCCCACGAGCAGTACTTC. Translated: CASRGLAHEQYF.

A few counts support this clone. The chain recombines TRBV5-6 with TRBJ2-4, with 8 positions matching TRBD2. Germline values: CDR1 SGHDT, CDR2 YYEEEE. Trimming took 1 base from V and 5 from J; bases not matched to a gene: 8. The CDR3 is 16 amino acids. CDR3 DNA: TGTGCCAGCAGCTTGATAACTAGCGGAGAGGAAAACATTCAGTACTTC. It specifies CASSLITSGEENIQYF.

The chain uses TRBV19 and TRBJ2-3, with 8 bases fitting TRBD2. Per germline, CDR1 LNHDA and CDR2 SQIVND (reference sequence). The junction had 9 bases not matched to a gene; V was cut back by 9 bases and J by 1 base. This CDR3 has 15 amino acids. The CDR3 here is CASGGTRGGTDTQYF. CDR3 coding DNA: TGTGCCAGCGGGGGGACTAGGGGGGGCACAGATACGCAGTATTTT. The full variable domain, in which reference TRBV19 and TRBJ2-3 provide the parts outside the CDR3, is DGGITQSPKYLFRKEGQNVTLSCEQNLNHDAMYWYRQDPGQGLRLIYYSQIVNDFQKGDIAEGYSVSREKKESFPLTVTSAQKNPTAFYLCASGGTRGGTDTQYFGPGTRLTVL.

CDR3 sequence: CASTQSGTGGSGYTF. CDR3 coding DNA: TGTGCCAGCACCCAGTCAGGGACAGGGGGCTCTGGCTACACCTTC. The chain couples TRBV7-2 to TRBJ1-2, with 12 bases aligning to TRBD1. V lost 7 bases, J lost 7 bases, and 10 bases stayed unmatched. Looked up from germline, CDR1 is SGHTA and CDR2 is FQGNSA. This CDR3 has 15 residues.

The gene calls are TRBV29-1 and TRBJ1-2; 9 nucleotides line up with TRBD1. V trimming: 0 bases; J trimming: 0 bases; junction bases outside the gene matches: 11. There are 18 residues in the CDR3. Germline loops: CDR1 SQVTM, CDR2 ANQGSEA. The CDR3 spells CSVEDPAPGTGPNYGYTF. The CDR3 DNA follows: TGCAGCGTTGAAGATCCAGCCCCCGGGACAGGGCCTAACTATGGCTACACCTTC. Using reference TRBV29-1 and TRBJ1-2 for the parts outside the CDR3, the full variable domain is SAVISQKPSRDICQRGTSLTIQCQVDSQVTMMFWYRQQPGQSLTLIATANQGSEATYESGFVIDKFPISRPNLTFSTLTVSNMSPEDSSIYLCSVEDPAPGTGPNYGYTFGSGTRLTVV.

V gene TRBV27 combines with J gene TRBJ2-7, with D possibly matching TRBD1 (5 bases). Per germline, CDR1 MNHEY and CDR2 SMNVEV (reference sequence). Trimming took 6 bases from V and 0 from J, leaving 12 bases between them. The CDR3 consists of 14 residues. The CDR3 coding sequence is TGTGCCAGCAGCATAACAGGAAGCTCCTACGAGCAGTACTTC. Translating it yields CASSITGSSYEQYF.

V is TRBV12-1 and J is TRBJ2-3; TRBD2 is the table's D call and was not checked against the DNA. TRBV12-1 is flagged as a pseudogene. The CDR3 spans 17 residues. The CDR3 DNA is TGTGCCAGCAGCTTTGCGACTGCGGGAGAGGCTGCAGATACGCAGTATTTT. Protein sequence: CASSFATAGEAADTQYF.